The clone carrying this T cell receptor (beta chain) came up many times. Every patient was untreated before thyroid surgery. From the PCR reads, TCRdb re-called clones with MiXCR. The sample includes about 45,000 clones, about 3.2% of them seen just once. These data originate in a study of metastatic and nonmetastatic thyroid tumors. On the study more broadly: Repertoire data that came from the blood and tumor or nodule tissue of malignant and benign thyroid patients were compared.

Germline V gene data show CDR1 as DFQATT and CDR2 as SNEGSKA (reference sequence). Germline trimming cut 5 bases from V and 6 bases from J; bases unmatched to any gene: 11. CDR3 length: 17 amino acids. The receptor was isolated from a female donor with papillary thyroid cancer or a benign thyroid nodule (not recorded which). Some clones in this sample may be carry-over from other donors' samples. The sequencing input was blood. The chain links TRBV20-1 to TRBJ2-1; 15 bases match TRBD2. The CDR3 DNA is TGCAGTGCTGAGTCCTATAGGACTAGCGGGAGGGTCAATGAGCAGTTCTTC. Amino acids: CSAESYRTSGRVNEQFF.